Each of the 31 T cell receptor beta chains below was sequenced from the same sample in a study of radiotherapy plus CTLA-4 blockade in lung cancer. Assay used: immunoSEQ multiplex PCR; TCRdb lists only in-frame clones, some missing. The sample has 65,000 to 90,000 clones; about nine tenths are singletons. Sequencing used peripheral blood, obtained from a patient treated with radiotherapy plus ipilimumab. The source is a human donor with non-small cell lung cancer that progressed on radiotherapy plus ipilimumab.

This clone was seen a single time. The V and J genes are TRBV7-9 and TRBJ1-1, with 7 bases lining up with TRBD1. This CDR3 contains 13 residues. In germline, CDR1 is SEHNR, CDR2 FQNEAQ (reference sequence). V gave up 5 bases and J gave up 11 bases; unmatched junction bases: 11. For the CDR3, the DNA is TGTGCCAGCAGCCCCACAGGGGCCCAAAGGGCTTTCTTT. This sequence encodes CASSPTGAQRAFF.

V is TRBV9 and J is TRBJ2-3; 9 nucleotides match TRBD2. The CDR3 totals 15 residues. Germline CDR1 SGDLS, CDR2 YYNGEE. The ends lost 4 bases at V and 7 bases at J; junction bases unmatched: 10. CDR3 protein: CASSLSSGSAHTQYF. For the CDR3, the DNA is TGTGCCAGCAGCCTCAGTAGCGGGAGTGCCCATACGCAGTATTTT.

The chain carries TRBV11-3 and TRBJ2-1; TRBD1 matches 9 bases. Germline trimming cut 5 bases from V and 5 bases from J; bases unmatched to any gene: 4. Germline V lookup: CDR1 SGHNT, CDR2 YENEEA. This CDR3 has 14 amino acids. CDR3 region: CASSPGQGNNEQFF. In DNA form, the CDR3 reads TGTGCCAGCAGCCCGGGACAGGGCAACAATGAGCAGTTCTTC.

The chain uses TRBV11-2 and TRBJ1-2, with 11 bases identical to TRBD1. Germline V gives CDR1 SGHAT, CDR2 FQNNGV. Trimming removed 3 bases from V and 6 bases from J; junction bases left unmatched: 3. The CDR3 spans 14 residues. The DNA of the CDR3 is TGTGCCAGCAGCTTGGGACAGGGGGTCAATGGCTACACCTTC. It is translated as CASSLGQGVNGYTF.

The V and J genes are TRBV5-1 and TRBJ2-3; D possibly corresponds to TRBD1 (5 bases). The CDR3 spans 16 residues. The germline V gene has CDR1 SGHRS and CDR2 YFSETQ. The V end was cut by 2 bases, the J end by 1 base, with 14 bases between. The chain's CDR3 is CASSLQVLLGTDTQYF. CDR3 bases: TGCGCCAGCAGCTTACAGGTACTTCTGGGCACAGATACGCAGTATTTT. The whole variable domain, remainder taken from reference TRBV5-1 and TRBJ2-3, is KAGVTQTPRYLIKTRGQQVTLSCSPISGHRSVSWYQQTPGQGLQFLFEYFSETQRNKGNFPGRFSGRQFSNSRSEMNVSTLELGDSALYLCASSLQVLLGTDTQYFGPGTRLTVL.

The chain recombines TRBV5-1 with TRBJ1-1; 7 bases fit TRBD1. Germline lookup yields CDR1 SGHRS and CDR2 YFSETQ. The CDR3 consists of 15 residues. V was clipped by 4 bases and J by 1 base; unmatched bases: 7. CDR3 in amino acids: CASSPSGTANTEAFF. The DNA for the CDR3 is TGCGCCAGCAGCCCTTCCGGGACAGCGAACACTGAAGCTTTCTTT.

The chain employs TRBV6-1 and TRBJ1-5; tentative D call: TRBD1 (5 bases). The CDR3 loop spans 15 amino acids. Germline V lookup: CDR1 MNHNS, CDR2 SASEGT. Trimming took off 1 base at V and 7 bases at J, with 14 bases between the two ends. The CDR3 DNA follows: TGTGCCAGCAGTGAAGGTGGGACTCTATTGCAGCCCCAGCATTTT. This sequence encodes CASSEGGTLLQPQHF.

V usage is TRBV6-1 and J usage is TRBJ1-5; no firm D call. Germline lookup yields CDR1 MNHNS and CDR2 SASEGT. The CDR3 covers 12 residues. V was cut by 6 bases and J by 4 bases, with 7 bases left in between. In DNA, the CDR3 is TGTGCCAGCAGGCCACCGAATCAGCCCCAGCATTTT. Amino acids: CASRPPNQPQHF.

CDR3: CASSIRRSNQPQHF. CDR3 nucleotide sequence: TGTGCCAGTAGTATTCGACGGTCCAATCAGCCCCAGCATTTT. The V call is TRBV19, the J call TRBJ1-5; D remains unclear. The germline V and J ends were trimmed by 3 bases and 3 bases, with 9 bases remaining between them. CDR1 and CDR2 (germline): LNHDA, SQIVND (reference sequence). The CDR3 spans 14 residues.

The chain is built from TRBV10-2 and TRBJ2-7, with 15 bases matching TRBD2. V lost 6 bases, J lost 6 bases, and 9 bases stayed unmatched. CDR3 length: 16 residues. Germline V gives CDR1 WSHSY, CDR2 SAAADI. In nucleotides, the CDR3 is TGCGCCAGCAGGACCGGGACTAGCGGGAGGCTCTCCGAGCAGTACTTC. Translating gives CASRTGTSGRLSEQYF.

The rearrangement uses TRBV30 and TRBJ2-3; D is ambiguous. Germline V lookup: CDR1 GTSNPN, CDR2 SVGIG (reference sequence). The CDR3 is 13 residues long. The V and J ends lost 2 bases and 2 bases respectively, with 8 bases between them. The chain's CDR3 is CAWSKNPTDTQYF. CDR3 DNA: TGTGCCTGGAGTAAGAACCCCACAGATACGCAGTATTTT.

The rearrangement links TRBV6-1 to TRBJ1-3; a possible D gene is TRBD1 (5 bases). Germline CDR1 MNHNS, CDR2 SASEGT. V was trimmed by 4 bases and J by 1 base, leaving 17 bases between them. The CDR3 sequence is 17 residues long. In nucleotides, the CDR3 is TGTGCCAGCAGTGTGGGGGTGGACGGAATTTCTGGAAACACCATATATTTT. Protein: CASSVGVDGISGNTIYF.

This clone was observed a single time. The rearrangement uses TRBV5-6 and TRBJ2-7, with 12 bases aligning to TRBD2. CDR3 length: 15 amino acids. V dropped 2 bases and J dropped 2; count of bases not matched to a gene: 2. Germline V gene data show CDR1 as SGHDT and CDR2 as YYEEEE. The CDR3 DNA follows: TGTGCCAGCAGCTTTCTAGCGGGAGGGCCCTACGAGCAGTACGTC. As protein: CASSFLAGGPYEQYV.

The CDR3 reads CASSLEPRRERYNEQFF. In DNA, the CDR3 is TGCGCCAGCAGCTTGGAACCCCGTAGGGAGCGGTACAATGAGCAGTTCTTC. The rearrangement joins TRBV5-1 to TRBJ2-1; D perhaps matches TRBD2 (5 bases). Trimming stripped 0 bases from V and 4 bases from J, with 17 bases between. This CDR3 has 17 amino acids. The germline V gene encodes CDR1 SGHRS and CDR2 YFSETQ.

The DNA of the CDR3 is TGTGCCAGTAGTCCCCGACTAGCGGGAGGGCGGTCGACTCCGCTAAACAATGAGCAGTTCTTC. Amino acid sequence: CASSPRLAGGRSTPLNNEQFF. V gene TRBV19 combines with J gene TRBJ2-1, with 14 bases lining up with TRBD2. Germline CDR1 and CDR2: LNHDA and SQIVND (reference sequence). After removal of 5 bases from V and 5 bases from J, the junction contained 20 bases not matched to a gene. CDR3 length: 21 amino acids.

In its sample, this clone was seen once. V is TRBV25-1 and J is TRBJ1-1; no clear D. Per the germline V gene, CDR1 is MGHDK and CDR2 is SYGVNS. The CDR3 extends over 11 amino acids. Trimming shortened V by 9 bases and J by 5 bases, and 10 bases separated the two germline ends. CDR3: CASSIGTEAFF. The CDR3 DNA follows: TGTGCCAGTTCGATAGGGACTGAAGCTTTCTTT.

The chain recombines TRBV15 with TRBJ2-7; D unclear. CDR3 length: 16 amino acids. The V gene lost 0 bases and the J gene lost 0 bases, with 12 bases spanning the gap. Germline V gene lookup returns CDR1 LNHNV and CDR2 YYDKDF (reference sequence). This chain's CDR3 is CATSREPGASSYEQYF. In DNA, the CDR3 is TGTGCCACCAGCAGAGAGCCCGGTGCCAGCTCCTACGAGCAGTACTTC.

This sequence joins TRBV28 and TRBJ2-7; 14 positions agree with TRBD2. Germline V gene data show CDR1 as MDHEN and CDR2 as SYDVKM. The CDR3 totals 15 residues. V trimming: 6 bases; J trimming: 7 bases; junction bases outside the gene matches: 8. This CDR3 reads CASRSTGLAGGEQYF. CDR3 coding DNA: TGTGCCAGCAGATCCACCGGACTAGCGGGAGGAGAGCAGTACTTC.

The rearrangement uses TRBV18 and TRBJ1-1, with a possible D match to TRBD1 (6 bases). The CDR3 is 17 residues long. V was clipped by 1 base and J by 5 bases, with 20 bases between them. From germline, CDR1 is KGHSH and CDR2 LQKENI. The CDR3 protein is CASSPRWVTGAGTEAFF. Here the CDR3 DNA reads TGTGCCAGCTCACCACGGTGGGTGACAGGCGCGGGTACTGAAGCTTTCTTT.

V is TRBV27 and J is TRBJ1-5, with D possibly TRBD1 on 5 matching bases. The V gene lost 5 bases and the J gene lost 4 bases, with 15 bases spanning the gap. The V gene's germline CDR1 is MNHEY and CDR2 SMNVEV (reference sequence). This CDR3 spans 15 amino acids. The CDR3 spells CASSGLGGGNQPQHF. In nucleotides, the CDR3 is TGTGCCAGCAGTGGCCTTGGGGGTGGAAATCAGCCCCAGCATTTT.

The genes are TRBV7-3 and TRBJ2-6, with 13 bases matching TRBD2. Germline-derived CDR1 and CDR2 are SGHTA and FQGTGA. Trimming removed 2 bases from V and 2 bases from J; junction bases left unmatched: 6. The CDR3 sequence is 19 residues long. CDR3 DNA sequence: TGTGCCAGCAGCTTATCGGGACTAGCGGGAATGGCTGGGGCCAACGTCCTGACTTTC. It specifies CASSLSGLAGMAGANVLTF.

In DNA, the CDR3 is TGTGCCAGCAGCCCCCTGGACAGGGCAGGCAAAAACATTCAGTACTTC. The encoded protein is CASSPLDRAGKNIQYF. The chain couples TRBV5-6 to TRBJ2-4, with 8 positions matching TRBD1. The CDR3 has 16 residues. Per germline, CDR1 SGHDT and CDR2 YYEEEE. J was trimmed by 3 bases and V by 4 bases; bases with no gene match: 9.

V gene TRBV6-1 combines with J gene TRBJ1-1; 7 bases line up with TRBD1. J gave up 5 bases and V 4 bases, and 1 base lay outside the gene matches. The CDR3 is 12 amino acids. The germline gives CDR1 MNHNS, CDR2 SASEGT. The CDR3 DNA is TGTGCCAGCAGTGCGGACAGGACTGAAGCTTTCTTT. It encodes CASSADRTEAFF.

This chain joins TRBV11-2 and TRBJ2-7; D remains ambiguous. Trimming left V 0 bases short and J 3 bases short, with 9 bases between. The CDR3 extends over 14 amino acids. Germline CDR1 SGHAT, CDR2 FQNNGV. The CDR3, as DNA: TGTGCCAGCAGCTTAGATGTAAAAGTCTACGAGCAGTACTTC. Residues: CASSLDVKVYEQYF.

The chain has TRBV27 and TRBJ2-6; 12 nucleotides align to TRBD1. The CDR3 runs to 18 residues. With 3 bases clipped from V and 4 bases from J, the junction kept 7 bases outside the gene matches. The germline gives CDR1 MNHEY, CDR2 SMNVEV (reference sequence). The CDR3 region has the DNA TGTGCCAGCAGTTTTCTGGGACAGGGGGCGCTGGGGGCCAACGTCCTGACTTTC. This translates into CASSFLGQGALGANVLTF.

The chain is built from TRBV6-6 and TRBJ2-7; TRBD2 matches at 12 bases. Per germline, CDR1 MNHNY and CDR2 SVGAGI (reference sequence). With V trimmed by 4 bases and J by 7 bases, 8 bases remained unmatched. The CDR3 runs 15 residues. CDR3 in amino acids: CASSLGLAGPREQYF. The CDR3 coding sequence is TGTGCCAGCAGTTTGGGACTAGCGGGCCCCCGGGAGCAGTACTTC.

Details on this clone: At one end, the junction sequence differs from germline, possibly due to a read error. The chain employs TRBV7-9 and TRBJ2-1, with D maybe TRBD2 (5 bases). The V gene's germline CDR1 is SEHNR and CDR2 FQNEAQ (reference sequence). This CDR3 is 13 amino acids long. The CDR3 DNA reads as TGTGCCAGCAGCCTAGCACAGCCTGGAGAGCAGTTCTTC. Translation: CASSLAQPGEQFF. The full variable domain, completed using reference TRBV7-9 and TRBJ2-1, is DTGVSQNPRHKITKRGQNVTFRCDPISEHNRLYWYRQTLGQGPEFLTYFQNEAQLEKSRLLSDRFSAERPKGSFSTLEIQRTEQGDSAMYLCASSLAQPGEQFFGPGTRLTVL.

The rearrangement uses TRBV2 and TRBJ2-3, with a tentative D call TRBD2 (6 bases). Trimming left V 6 bases short and J 0 bases short, with 22 bases between. The CDR3 runs 18 residues. CDR1 and CDR2 (germline): SNHLY, FYNNEI. The CDR3: CASRVGLSGGFSTDTQYF. The CDR3 nucleotides read TGTGCCAGCAGGGTAGGGCTTAGCGGAGGATTTAGCACAGATACGCAGTATTTT.

The rearrangement uses TRBV27 and TRBJ2-1; D assignment may be TRBD1 or TRBD2 (5 bases each). This CDR3 region has 15 residues. From germline, CDR1 is MNHEY and CDR2 SMNVEV (reference sequence). V lost 4 bases, J lost 13 bases, and 23 bases lay in between. The CDR3: CASSSTAQAKGDQFF. The CDR3 coding sequence is TGTGCCAGCAGTTCAACAGCGCAGGCCAAAGGGGACCAGTTCTTC.

This chain connects TRBV27 to TRBJ2-3; TRBD2 aligns across 7 bases. Per germline, CDR1 MNHEY and CDR2 SMNVEV (reference sequence). The CDR3 sequence is 15 residues long. J was trimmed by 3 bases and V by 7 bases; bases with no gene match: 10. For the CDR3, the DNA is TGTGCCAGCACGGTGGGCGGGAGAGCGACAGATACGCAGTATTTT. This codes for CASTVGGRATDTQYF.

The rearrangement uses TRBV7-3 and TRBJ2-3; 8 bases map to TRBD1. The CDR3 runs to 14 residues. Germline CDR1 is SGHTA and CDR2 is FQGTGA. The V and J ends lost 5 bases and 6 bases, in that order; junction bases with no gene match: 7. The CDR3 nucleotides are TGTGCCAGCAGCCCCACAGGGGGTCCGGATACGCAGTATTTT. It specifies CASSPTGGPDTQYF.